These 14 T cell receptor beta chains were all obtained from the same sample, sequenced in a study of T cell repertoires in cytomegalovirus infection. TCRdb re-analysed the reads in MiXCR, keeping a single row per CDR3 protein. The sample includes about 130,000 distinct CDR3 sequences, about 10% of them seen just once. Sequencing input: PBMCs. The source of these receptors is a human donor in good health (CMV status not recorded). Some clones in this sample may be carry-over from other donors' samples.

This clonotype was seen more than once but under ten times. The chain joins TRBV14 to TRBJ1-1, with D unclear. V was trimmed by 4 bases and J by 1 base, leaving 13 bases between them. The CDR3 runs 15 residues. CDR1 and CDR2 from the germline V gene are SGHDN and FVKESK. The CDR3 DNA reads TGTGCCAGCAGCCCCACGCGGAGCGAGAACACTGAAGCTTTCTTT. Translation: CASSPTRSENTEAFF.

The chain combines TRBV20-1 with TRBJ2-5; D unresolved. CDR3 length equals 12 residues. The germline V and J ends were trimmed by 0 bases and 4 bases, with 6 bases remaining between them. The germline CDR1 and CDR2 sequences are DFQATT and SNEGSKA (reference sequence). The CDR3 nucleotides read TGCAGTGCTAGAGATCACGGAGAGACCCAGTACTTC. It encodes CSARDHGETQYF.

The CDR3 protein is CSVVGLAGSRTGELFF. Written as DNA, the CDR3 is TGCAGCGTGGTGGGACTAGCGGGGTCGAGGACCGGGGAGCTGTTTTTT. V and J are TRBV29-1 and TRBJ2-2; 13 nucleotides align to TRBD2. The CDR3 extends over 16 amino acids. In germline, CDR1 is SQVTM, CDR2 ANQGSEA. J gave up 5 bases and V 6 bases, and 9 bases lay outside the gene matches.

There are many counts of this clonotype. J is TRBJ1-1 and V is TRBV7-3; 9 nucleotides align to TRBD1. The germline gives CDR1 SGHTA, CDR2 FQGTGA. Losses at the gene ends were 5 bases for V and 7 bases for J; bases not matched to a gene: 5. This CDR3 contains 13 residues. The CDR3 region is CASSGQGRLEAFF. CDR3 coding DNA: TGTGCCAGCAGCGGACAGGGGAGGCTTGAAGCTTTCTTT.

The J gene is TRBJ1-3, the V gene TRBV3-1; 7 positions match TRBD1. The CDR3 has 15 amino acids. With 4 bases clipped from V and 0 bases from J, the junction kept 3 bases outside the gene matches. Germline V lookup: CDR1 LGHDT, CDR2 YNNKEL (reference sequence). CDR3 bases: TGTGCCAGCAGCCGCCGGGACAGCTCTGGAAACACCATATATTTT. Residues: CASSRRDSSGNTIYF.

Ten or more counts support this clonotype. The V gene is TRBV20-1, the J gene TRBJ1-2; D not resolved. The CDR3 is 14 residues long. The germline gives CDR1 DFQATT, CDR2 SNEGSKA (reference sequence). V lost 0 bases to trimming and J lost 9 bases, with 17 bases between them. CDR3 region: CSARDLTAFISYTF. The CDR3 nucleotides read TGCAGTGCTAGAGATCTGACTGCCTTTATAAGCTACACCTTC.

This clonotype has at least ten counts. The chain is built from TRBV11-3 and TRBJ1-2; 11 nucleotides match TRBD1. After removal of 5 bases from V and 8 bases from J, the junction contained 4 bases not matched to a gene. The CDR3 totals 13 residues. Germline CDR1 is SGHNT and CDR2 is YENEEA. Written as DNA, the CDR3 is TGTGCCAGCAGCCGGACAGGGGGCGGAGGCTACACCTTC. It is translated as CASSRTGGGGYTF. The full variable domain, with the rest looked up from reference TRBV11-3 and TRBJ1-2, is EAGVVQSPRYKIIEKKQPVAFWCNPISGHNTLYWYLQNLGQGPELLIRYENEEAVDDSQLPKDRFSAERLKGVDSTLKIQPAELGDSAVYLCASSRTGGGGYTFGSGTRLTVV.

At least ten counts were recorded for this clonotype. One end of the junction does not line up with germline, which may come from a read error. The chain is built from TRBV7-9 and TRBJ2-6; TRBD2 matches at 11 bases. This CDR3 has 16 amino acids. From germline, CDR1 is SEHNR and CDR2 FQNEAQ (reference sequence). CDR3: CASSLAGGAGANVLTF. Written as DNA, the CDR3 is TGTGCCAGCAGTTTAGCGGGGGGGGCTGGGGCCAACGTCCTGACTTTC.

This rearrangement joins TRBV5-1 to TRBJ2-6; D unresolved. The germline V gene has CDR1 SGHRS and CDR2 YFSETQ. The CDR3 totals 15 residues. V lost 0 bases and J 4 bases, leaving 8 bases between the germline ends. The CDR3 is CASSLGTTGANVLTF. In DNA, the CDR3 is TGCGCCAGCAGCTTGGGGACGACCGGGGCCAACGTCCTGACTTTC.

V usage is TRBV5-1 and J usage is TRBJ2-1; D remains ambiguous. Germline assignment: CDR1 SGHRS and CDR2 YFSETQ. The V and J ends lost 7 bases and 5 bases respectively, with 16 bases between them. The CDR3 is made up of 14 amino acids. DNA for the CDR3: TGCGCCAGCTGCCCGTTGCCCGACGACAATGAGCAGTTCTTC. As protein: CASCPLPDDNEQFF. Based on the CDR3 plus reference TRBV5-1 and TRBJ2-1, the full variable domain is KAGVTQTPRYLIKTRGQQVTLSCSPISGHRSVSWYQQTPGQGLQFLFEYFSETQRNKGNFPGRFSGRQFSNSRSEMNVSTLELGDSALYLCASCPLPDDNEQFFGPGTRLTVL.

This clonotype has ten or more counts. The chain recombines TRBV20-1 with TRBJ1-2; TRBD1 agrees at 7 bases. The V gene end was trimmed by 6 bases and the J gene end by 0 bases; junction bases not matched to a gene: 4. This CDR3 comprises 13 residues. Germline V gene sequence: CDR1 DFQATT, CDR2 SNEGSKA (reference sequence). This chain's CDR3 is CSARDSANYGYTF. The CDR3 nucleotides read TGCAGTGCCCGGGACAGCGCTAACTATGGCTACACCTTC.

This clonotype appeared many times. The genes are TRBV6-6 and TRBJ1-1; weak D call: TRBD1 (6 bases). Trimming removed 0 bases from V and 5 bases from J, with 16 bases in between. CDR1 MNHNY and CDR2 SVGAGI come from the germline V gene (reference sequence). CDR3 size: 16 residues. CDR3 region: CASSYSTPGAGTEAFF. CDR3 coding DNA: TGTGCCAGCAGTTACTCGACCCCGGGGGCTGGGACTGAAGCTTTCTTT.

This clonotype occurred many times. This chain connects TRBV19 to TRBJ2-7; perhaps D is TRBD1 or TRBD2 (6 bases each). The CDR3 extends over 12 amino acids. V lost 7 bases, J lost 5 bases, and 12 bases lay in between. Germline V lookup: CDR1 LNHDA, CDR2 SQIVND (reference sequence). This CDR3 is CASTRGPDEQYF. CDR3 bases: TGTGCCAGTACACGGGGGCCGGACGAGCAGTACTTC. Looking up the rest from reference TRBV19 and TRBJ2-7 gives the full variable domain: DGGITQSPKYLFRKEGQNVTLSCEQNLNHDAMYWYRQDPGQGLRLIYYSQIVNDFQKGDIAEGYSVSREKKESFPLTVTSAQKNPTAFYLCASTRGPDEQYFGPGTRLTVT.

This clonotype showed up many times. The chain uses TRBV10-3 and TRBJ2-3; 7 bases are a match to TRBD2. With V trimmed by 4 bases and J by 3 bases, 16 bases remained unmatched. The CDR3 runs 18 residues. Germline V gene sequence: CDR1 ENHRY, CDR2 SYGVKD. The CDR3 protein is CAISGPGSGAVLTDTQYF. Written as DNA, the CDR3 is TGTGCCATCAGTGGCCCTGGGAGCGGGGCGGTTTTGACAGATACGCAGTATTTT.